This T cell receptor beta chain was obtained from a study of blood T cell repertoires in COVID-19. Across the study: There were acute and convalescent COVID-19 samples, and they came from the United States, Italy and Spain.

Cohort allocation depended upon clinical history that participants reported. Trimming took off 5 bases at V and 4 bases at J, with 17 bases between the two ends. The V gene's germline CDR1 is MNHEY and CDR2 SMNVEV (reference sequence). The CDR3 spans 15 residues. Measured with immunoSEQ multiplex PCR; TCRdb has only the in-frame clones, and not every one. The table includes approximately 210,000 clones, 76% detected once. Sequenced material: PBMCs or T cells enriched from blood (not recorded which). The clonotype was recovered from a woman aged 45-59 years with acute COVID-19. The chain links TRBV27 to TRBJ1-1, with D unresolved. The CDR3 is CASSPWAEGSTEAFF. CDR3 coding DNA: TGTGCCAGCAGTCCCTGGGCCGAAGGAAGCACTGAAGCTTTCTTT.